This T cell receptor (beta chain) derives from a study of CD8+CD57+ T cells in acquired aplastic anemia. Details on this clonotype: Its antigen is unknown.

Before being chosen for sequencing, patients had shown CD8+CD57+ cell expansion by flow cytometry. The study, taken as a whole, reports: Patients were compared with controls for CD8+ Simpson's diversity, and no significant difference emerged. Comparison of patients with controls identified about 27 shared CD8+ CDR3 sequences.

Profiles of TCR beta VDJ and CDR3 were generated from a genomic DNA template. TCRdb used MiXCR to reprocess the reads, holding one entry per CDR3 protein. This table has roughly 280,000 distinct CDR3 sequences, 50% to 65% appearing once. CDR3 length: 15 amino acids. V trimming: 10 bases; J trimming: 4 bases; junction bases outside the gene matches: 15. Germline loops: CDR1 WSHSY, CDR2 SAAADI. Sequenced: sorted CD4+, CD8+, or CD8+CD57+ T cells (not recorded which) from PBMCs. The TCR comes from a human donor with aplastic anemia. The V and J genes are TRBV10-2 and TRBJ2-7, with 8 positions matching TRBD2. The CDR3 spells CATSTQGGLAYEQYF. The CDR3 region has the DNA TGCGCCACGAGCACCCAAGGAGGACTAGCATACGAGCAGTACTTC.